This TCR beta chain was documented in a study of blood T cell repertoires in COVID-19. About the study: The United States, Italy and Spain were the sources of the acute and convalescent COVID-19 samples.

This CDR3 has 13 residues. Trimming took 5 bases from V and 3 from J; bases not matched to a gene: 3. Germline V gene lookup returns CDR1 SGHTA and CDR2 FQGTGA. Authors' data handling: Estimated nucleated cell counts came from reference gene primer amplification. Assay: immunoSEQ multiplex PCR; the TCRdb copy retains only in-frame clones and omits some. The DNA gave D and trimming, while V, J and clone size come from that table. Among around 160,000 clones listed, around 80% were seen once. The J gene is TRBJ1-2, the V gene TRBV7-3; TRBD1 matches 7 bases. The receptor was derived from a man in his sixties with active or convalescent COVID-19. The sample comprised peripheral blood. CDR3 nucleotide sequence: TGTGCCAGCAGCCGAGACAGGGACTATGGCTACACCTTC. Its protein product is CASSRDRDYGYTF.